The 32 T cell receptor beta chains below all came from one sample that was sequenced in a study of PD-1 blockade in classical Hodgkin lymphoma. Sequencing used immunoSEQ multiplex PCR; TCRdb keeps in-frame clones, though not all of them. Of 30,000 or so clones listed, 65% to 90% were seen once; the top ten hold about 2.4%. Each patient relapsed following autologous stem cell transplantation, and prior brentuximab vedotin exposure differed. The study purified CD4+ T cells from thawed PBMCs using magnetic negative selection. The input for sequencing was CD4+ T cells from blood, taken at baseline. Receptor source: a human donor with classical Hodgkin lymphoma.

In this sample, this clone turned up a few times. The CDR3 DNA follows: TGCGCCAGCAGCCTGGACCTCGGAATAGACTATGGCTACACCTTC. Encoded protein: CASSLDLGIDYGYTF. The chain employs TRBV5-1 and TRBJ1-2; D uncertain. Trimming removed 4 bases at V and 3 bases at J, with 16 bases between. Germline values: CDR1 SGHRS, CDR2 YFSETQ. The CDR3 consists of 15 residues.

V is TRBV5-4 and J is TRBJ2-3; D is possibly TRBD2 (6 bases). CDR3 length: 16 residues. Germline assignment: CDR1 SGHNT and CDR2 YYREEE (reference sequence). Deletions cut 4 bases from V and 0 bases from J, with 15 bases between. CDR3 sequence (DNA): TGTGCCAGCAGCCCAAGGGCGGGAATAAGCACAGATACGCAGTATTTT. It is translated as CASSPRAGISTDTQYF.

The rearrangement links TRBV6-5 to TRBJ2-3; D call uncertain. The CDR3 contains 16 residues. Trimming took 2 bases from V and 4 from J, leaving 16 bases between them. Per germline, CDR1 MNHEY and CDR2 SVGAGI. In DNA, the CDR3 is TGTGCCAGCAGTTACCACTCCTTCTCGCGCTCAGATACGCAGTATTTT. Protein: CASSYHSFSRSDTQYF.

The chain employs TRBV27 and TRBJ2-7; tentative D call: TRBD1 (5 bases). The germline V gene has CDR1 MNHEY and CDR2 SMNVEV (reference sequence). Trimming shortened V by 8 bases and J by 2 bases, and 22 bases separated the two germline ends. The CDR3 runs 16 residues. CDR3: CASGVSGQGITYEQYF. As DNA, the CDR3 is TGTGCCAGCGGAGTTTCTGGGCAGGGAATAACCTACGAGCAGTACTTC.

CDR3: CASSLYKTGAYEQYF. CDR3 in DNA: TGCGCCAGCAGCTTATATAAGACAGGGGCCTACGAGCAGTACTTC. This chain uses TRBV5-1 with TRBJ2-7, with 8 bases identical to TRBD1. The CDR3 length is 15 residues. V was clipped by 2 bases and J by 2 bases; unmatched bases: 6. Germline CDR1 SGHRS, CDR2 YFSETQ.

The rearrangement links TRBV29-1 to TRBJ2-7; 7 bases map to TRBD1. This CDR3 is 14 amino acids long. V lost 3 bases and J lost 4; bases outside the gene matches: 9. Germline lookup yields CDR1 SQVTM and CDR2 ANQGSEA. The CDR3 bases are TGCAGCGTTGAGGGGCAGGGGGTTAAGTACGAGCAGTACTTC. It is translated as CSVEGQGVKYEQYF.

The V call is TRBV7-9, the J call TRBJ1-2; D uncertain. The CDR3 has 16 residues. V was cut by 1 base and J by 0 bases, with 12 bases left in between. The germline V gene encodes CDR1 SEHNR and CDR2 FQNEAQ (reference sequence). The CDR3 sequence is CASSLDLADPNYGYTF. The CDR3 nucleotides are TGTGCCAGCAGCTTAGACTTGGCGGACCCTAACTATGGCTACACCTTC.

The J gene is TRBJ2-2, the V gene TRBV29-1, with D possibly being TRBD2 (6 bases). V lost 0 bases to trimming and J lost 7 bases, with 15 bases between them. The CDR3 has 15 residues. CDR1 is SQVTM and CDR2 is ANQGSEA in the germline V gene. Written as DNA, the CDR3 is TGCAGCGTTGAAGATACCAGGAGGGGCGTCGGGGAGCTGTTTTTT. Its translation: CSVEDTRRGVGELFF.

The CDR3 is CASSFRLLAGGPLKTGELFF. The CDR3 region has the DNA TGTGCCAGCAGTTTCCGCCTCCTAGCGGGAGGGCCTTTGAAAACCGGGGAGCTGTTTTTT. The chain uses TRBV27 and TRBJ2-2; 12 nucleotides agree with TRBD2. The CDR3 spans 20 residues. The ends lost 3 bases at V and 5 bases at J; junction bases unmatched: 16. Germline V gene sequence: CDR1 MNHEY, CDR2 SMNVEV (reference sequence).

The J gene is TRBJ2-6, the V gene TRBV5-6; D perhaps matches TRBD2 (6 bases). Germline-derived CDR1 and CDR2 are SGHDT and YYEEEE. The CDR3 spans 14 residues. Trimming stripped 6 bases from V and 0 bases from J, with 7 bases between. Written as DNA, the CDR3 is TGTGCCAGCAACGGGGGCTCTGGGGCCAACGTCCTGACTTTC. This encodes CASNGGSGANVLTF. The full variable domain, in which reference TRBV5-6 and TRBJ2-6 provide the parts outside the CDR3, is DAGVTQSPTHLIKTRGQQVTLRCSPKSGHDTVSWYQQALGQGPQFIFQYYEEEERQRGNFPDRFSGHQFPNYSSELNVNALLLGDSALYLCASNGGSGANVLTFGAGSRLTVL.

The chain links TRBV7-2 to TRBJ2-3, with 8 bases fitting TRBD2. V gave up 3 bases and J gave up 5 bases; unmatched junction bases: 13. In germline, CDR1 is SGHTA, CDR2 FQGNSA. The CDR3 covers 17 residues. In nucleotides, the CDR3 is TGTGCCAGCAGCTTCTCGGGAGGGCGGGTGCGGCAAGATACGCAGTATTTT. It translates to CASSFSGGRVRQDTQYF.

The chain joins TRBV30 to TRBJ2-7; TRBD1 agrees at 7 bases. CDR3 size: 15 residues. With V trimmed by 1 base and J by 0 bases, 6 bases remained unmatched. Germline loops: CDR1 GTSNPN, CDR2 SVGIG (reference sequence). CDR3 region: CAWSEGQLYSYEQYF. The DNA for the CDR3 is TGTGCCTGGAGTGAGGGACAGCTATACTCCTACGAGCAGTACTTC.

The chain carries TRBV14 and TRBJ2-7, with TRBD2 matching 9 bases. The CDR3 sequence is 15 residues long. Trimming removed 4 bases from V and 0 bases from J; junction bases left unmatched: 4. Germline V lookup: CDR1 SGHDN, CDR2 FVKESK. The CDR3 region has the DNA TGTGCCAGCAGCCGTAGCGGGGGCTTCTCCTACGAGCAGTACTTC. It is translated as CASSRSGGFSYEQYF.

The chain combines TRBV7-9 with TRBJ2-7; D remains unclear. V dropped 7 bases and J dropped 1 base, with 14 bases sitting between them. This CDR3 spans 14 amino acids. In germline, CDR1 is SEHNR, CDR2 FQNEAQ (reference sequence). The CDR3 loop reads CASTHFEVSYEQYF. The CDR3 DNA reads TGTGCCAGCACCCACTTTGAAGTATCCTACGAGCAGTACTTC.

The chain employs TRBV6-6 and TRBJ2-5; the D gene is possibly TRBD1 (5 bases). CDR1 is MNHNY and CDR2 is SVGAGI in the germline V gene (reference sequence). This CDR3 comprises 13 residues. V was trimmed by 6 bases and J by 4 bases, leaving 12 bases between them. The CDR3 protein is CASRRGQPETQYF. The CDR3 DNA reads TGTGCCAGCAGAAGGGGTCAACCAGAGACCCAGTACTTC.

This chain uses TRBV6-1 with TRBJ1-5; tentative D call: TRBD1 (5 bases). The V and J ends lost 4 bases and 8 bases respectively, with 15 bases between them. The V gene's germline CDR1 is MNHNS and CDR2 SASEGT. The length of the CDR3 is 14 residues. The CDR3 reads CASSGDGLMEPQHF. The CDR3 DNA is TGTGCCAGCAGTGGGGACGGCTTGATGGAGCCCCAGCATTTT.

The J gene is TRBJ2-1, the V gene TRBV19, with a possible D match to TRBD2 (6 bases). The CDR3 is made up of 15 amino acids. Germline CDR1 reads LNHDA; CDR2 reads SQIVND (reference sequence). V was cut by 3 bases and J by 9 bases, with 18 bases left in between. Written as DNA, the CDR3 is TGTGCCAGTAGTATGCGGGCGGGATCTAGGATTGAGCAGTTCTTC. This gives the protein CASSMRAGSRIEQFF.

The CDR3 region is CASSRASGYGYTF. The DNA for the CDR3 is TGTGCCAGCAGCAGGGCCTCGGGCTATGGCTACACCTTC. The chain employs TRBV14 and TRBJ1-2; D unresolved. Trimming took off 5 bases at V and 4 bases at J, with 11 bases between the two ends. The CDR3 sequence is 13 residues long. The germline V gene encodes CDR1 SGHDN and CDR2 FVKESK.

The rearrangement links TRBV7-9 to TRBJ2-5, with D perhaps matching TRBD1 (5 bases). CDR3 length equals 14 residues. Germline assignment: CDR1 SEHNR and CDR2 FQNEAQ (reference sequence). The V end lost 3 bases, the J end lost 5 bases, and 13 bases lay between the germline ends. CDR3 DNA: TGTGCCAGCAGCTTTGCCCGGACAAACGAGACCCAGTACTTC. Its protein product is CASSFARTNETQYF.

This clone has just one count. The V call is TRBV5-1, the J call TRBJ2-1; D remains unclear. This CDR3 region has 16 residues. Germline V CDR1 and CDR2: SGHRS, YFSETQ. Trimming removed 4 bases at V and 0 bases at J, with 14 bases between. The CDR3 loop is CASSPEMVTSYNEQFF. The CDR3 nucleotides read TGCGCCAGCAGCCCCGAGATGGTTACCTCCTACAATGAGCAGTTCTTC.

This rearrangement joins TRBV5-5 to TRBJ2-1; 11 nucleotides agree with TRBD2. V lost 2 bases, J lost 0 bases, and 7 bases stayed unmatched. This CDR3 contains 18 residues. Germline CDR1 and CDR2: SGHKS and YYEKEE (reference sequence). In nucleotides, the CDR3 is TGTGCCAGCAGCTTAGGACTAGCGGGCTTAAGCTCCTACAATGAGCAGTTCTTC. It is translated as CASSLGLAGLSSYNEQFF.

The CDR3 nucleotides are TGTGCCAGCAGCTTAGCAGGGAGCTATGGCTACACCTTC. Translated, it gives CASSLAGSYGYTF. This chain joins TRBV7-2 and TRBJ1-2; D ambiguous. Germline loops: CDR1 SGHTA, CDR2 FQGNSA. The CDR3 is made up of 13 amino acids. Trimming took 0 bases from V and 4 from J, leaving 6 bases between them.

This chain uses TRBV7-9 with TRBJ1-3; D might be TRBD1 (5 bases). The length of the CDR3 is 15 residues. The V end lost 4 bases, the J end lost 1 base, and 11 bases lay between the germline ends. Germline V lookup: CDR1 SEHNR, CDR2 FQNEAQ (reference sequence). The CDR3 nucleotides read TGTGCCAGCAGCTCACCCAGGGTTTCTGGAAACACCATATATTTT. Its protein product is CASSSPRVSGNTIYF.

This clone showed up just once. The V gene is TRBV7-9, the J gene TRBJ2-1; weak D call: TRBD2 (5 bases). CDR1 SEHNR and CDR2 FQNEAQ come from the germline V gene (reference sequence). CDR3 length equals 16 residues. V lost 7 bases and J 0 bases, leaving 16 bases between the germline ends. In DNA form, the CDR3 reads TGTGCCAGCATCCCCGTCACTACTAGCTCCTACAATGAGCAGTTCTTC. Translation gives CASIPVTTSSYNEQFF. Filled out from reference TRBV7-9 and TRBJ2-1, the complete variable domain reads DTGVSQNPRHKITKRGQNVTFRCDPISEHNRLYWYRQTLGQGPEFLTYFQNEAQLEKSRLLSDRFSAERPKGSFSTLEIQRTEQGDSAMYLCASIPVTTSSYNEQFFGPGTRLTVL.

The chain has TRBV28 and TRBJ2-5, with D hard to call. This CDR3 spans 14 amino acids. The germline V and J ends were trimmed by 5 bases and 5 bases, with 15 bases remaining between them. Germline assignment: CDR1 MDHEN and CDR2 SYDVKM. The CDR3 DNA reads TGTGCCAGCAGTCCGCGATCTATGGGGGAGACCCAGTACTTC. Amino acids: CASSPRSMGETQYF.

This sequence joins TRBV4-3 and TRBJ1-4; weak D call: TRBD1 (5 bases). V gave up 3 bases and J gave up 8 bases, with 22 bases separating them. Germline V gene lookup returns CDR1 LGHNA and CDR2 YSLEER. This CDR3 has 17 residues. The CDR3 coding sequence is TGCGCCAGCAGCCATCTTACCGGGACGCCGGTGGAAGAAAAACTGTTTTTT. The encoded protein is CASSHLTGTPVEEKLFF.

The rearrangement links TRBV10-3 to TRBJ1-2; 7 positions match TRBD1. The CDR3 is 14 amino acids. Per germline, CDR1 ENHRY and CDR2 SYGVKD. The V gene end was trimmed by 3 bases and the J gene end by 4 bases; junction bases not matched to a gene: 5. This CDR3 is CAISETGTAYGYTF. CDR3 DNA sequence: TGTGCCATCAGTGAAACCGGGACAGCCTATGGCTACACCTTC.

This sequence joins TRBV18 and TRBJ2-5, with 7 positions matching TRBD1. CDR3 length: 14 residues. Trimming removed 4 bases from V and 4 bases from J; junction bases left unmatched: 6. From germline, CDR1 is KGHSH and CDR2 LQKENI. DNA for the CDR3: TGTGCCAGCTCACGGGACCCAGGGGGAGAGACCCAGTACTTC. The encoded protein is CASSRDPGGETQYF. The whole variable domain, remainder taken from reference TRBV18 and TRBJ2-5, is NAGVMQNPRHLVRRRGQEARLRCSPMKGHSHVYWYRQLPEEGLKFMVYLQKENIIDESGMPKERFSAEFPKEGPSILRIQQVVRGDSAAYFCASSRDPGGETQYFGPGTRLLVL.

This CDR3 reads CASRLQGAGNQPQHF. The CDR3 DNA follows: TGTGCCAGCAGACTACAGGGGGCTGGCAATCAGCCCCAGCATTTT. This chain joins TRBV28 and TRBJ1-5, with 9 bases identical to TRBD1. The CDR3 is 15 residues long. V shed 6 bases, J shed 2 bases, and the junction held 5 bases outside the gene matches. Germline CDR1 MDHEN, CDR2 SYDVKM. Together with reference TRBV28 and TRBJ1-5, the CDR3 gives the full variable domain: DVKVTQSSRYLVKRTGEKVFLECVQDMDHENMFWYRQDPGLGLRLIYFSYDVKMKEKGDIPEGYSVSREKKERFSLILESASTNQTSMYLCASRLQGAGNQPQHFGDGTRLSIL.

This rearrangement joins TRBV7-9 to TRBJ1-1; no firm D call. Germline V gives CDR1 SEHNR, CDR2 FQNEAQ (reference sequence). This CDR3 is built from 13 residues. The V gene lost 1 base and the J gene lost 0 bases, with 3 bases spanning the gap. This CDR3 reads CASSLVVNTEAFF. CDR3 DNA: TGTGCCAGCAGCTTAGTGGTGAACACTGAAGCTTTCTTT. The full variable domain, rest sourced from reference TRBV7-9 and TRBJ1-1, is DTGVSQNPRHKITKRGQNVTFRCDPISEHNRLYWYRQTLGQGPEFLTYFQNEAQLEKSRLLSDRFSAERPKGSFSTLEIQRTEQGDSAMYLCASSLVVNTEAFFGQGTRLTVV.

The CDR3 here is CASSALRANYGYTF. DNA of the CDR3: TGTGCCAGCAGTGCCCTTAGGGCTAACTATGGCTACACCTTC. This chain connects TRBV2 to TRBJ1-2; D is undetermined. The CDR3 sequence is 14 residues long. Germline V CDR1 and CDR2: SNHLY, FYNNEI. V dropped 4 bases and J dropped 0 bases, with 9 bases sitting between them.

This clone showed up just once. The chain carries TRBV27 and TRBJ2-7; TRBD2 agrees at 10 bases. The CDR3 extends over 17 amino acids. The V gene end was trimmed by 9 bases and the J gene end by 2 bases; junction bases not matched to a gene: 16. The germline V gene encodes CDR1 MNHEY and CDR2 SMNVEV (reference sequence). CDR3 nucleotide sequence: TGTGCCAGTAGGGGACTAGCGAGAGCTAAACCACCCTACGAGCAGTACTTC. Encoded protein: CASRGLARAKPPYEQYF.